The clone carrying this T cell receptor (beta chain) came up many times. Its antigen is as yet unknown. The CDR3 contains 14 residues. CDR1 and CDR2 from the germline V gene are SNHLY and FYNNEI. V dropped 7 bases and J dropped 7 bases, with 19 bases sitting between them. This specimen belongs to a study of breast tumors, draining lymph nodes, adjacent tissues. Study-wide findings and caveats: The data were judged consistent with most tumor T cells coming from lymph node and expanding in tumor. Compared with basal-like, luminal-like tumors shared significantly more repertoire with nontumor tissue. Data only fit, rather than demonstrated, lymph node origin of most tumor T cells.

The lymph nodes were axillary draining lymph nodes from breast cancer patients. TCRdb fed the multiplex PCR reads into MiXCR, producing one record per CDR3 protein. This sample has about 170,000 distinct CDR3 sequences, with approximately 30% found just once. The rearrangement joins TRBV2 to TRBJ1-2; a weak D match, TRBD1 (6 bases). Sequencing input: axillary lymph node tissue. The origin of this receptor is a female donor with breast cancer. Some clones in this sample may be carry-over from other donors' samples. The CDR3 region is CASTLRGGGGGYTF. CDR3 nucleotide sequence: TGTGCCAGCACTCTTCGCGGGGGCGGAGGTGGCTACACCTTC.